The clone carrying this T cell receptor (beta chain) was recorded at least ten times. Its antigen is as yet unknown. The data stem from a study of T-cell reconstitution after alpha-beta-depleted transplantation in children. Overall study results and limits: After one year, T-cell counts and TCRbeta diversity mostly came from new T cells.

Unique molecular identifiers were incorporated during preparation of the TCRbeta library. TCRdb recomputed calls from the PCR reads with MiXCR, one row per CDR3 protein. The sample consists of 120,000 to 150,000 distinct CDR3 sequences, about 8.8% of them appearing once. V was trimmed by 3 bases and J by 7 bases, leaving 13 bases between them. The CDR3 extends over 14 amino acids. The V and J genes are TRBV12-3 or TRBV12-4 and TRBJ1-5; D is unresolved. The sequence came from a female patient aged 2-15 years who had a stem cell transplant for congenital amegakaryocytic thrombocytopenia, so the T cells may come from the graft donor. The source material was PBMCs, mostly from graft donor cells, sampled 180 days after TCRalphabeta/CD19-depleted stem cell transplant. CDR3 in DNA: TGTGCCAGCAGTTTTTCGGGAGTCGGGCAGCCCCAGCATTTT. Protein sequence: CASSFSGVGQPQHF.